This T cell receptor (beta chain) stems from a study of cytomegalovirus exposure and HLA in healthy donors. The donors were part of the validation cohort, which consisted of over a hundred subjects and was separate from the first cohort of roughly 620 subjects. Notes on the study in general: The TCR clusters that emerged in the first cohort tended, a later analysis found, to co-occur in the 120 validation repertoires. Reports credit the classifier with highly specific, highly sensitive diagnosis of cytomegalovirus status.

Some clones are missing from TCRdb's copy, which holds only in-frame ones; the method was immunoSEQ multiplex PCR. Of over 200,000 clones listed, approximately 87% are singletons. On this clone itself: Its antigen is unidentified.

Sequenced input: PBMCs. The TCR sequence derives from a woman aged 18-29 years in good health and CMV-seronegative.

In nucleotides, the CDR3 is TGTGCCAGCAGTGAAGCGCTTCAGGGGGGGTTTTCCTACGAGCAGTACTTC. Translating it yields CASSEALQGGFSYEQYF. V and J are TRBV6-1 and TRBJ2-7; D is possibly TRBD1 or TRBD2 (7 bases each). V was shortened by 0 bases and J by 1 base, with 16 bases between the two germline ends. This CDR3 has 17 residues. Germline loops: CDR1 MNHNS, CDR2 SASEGT.